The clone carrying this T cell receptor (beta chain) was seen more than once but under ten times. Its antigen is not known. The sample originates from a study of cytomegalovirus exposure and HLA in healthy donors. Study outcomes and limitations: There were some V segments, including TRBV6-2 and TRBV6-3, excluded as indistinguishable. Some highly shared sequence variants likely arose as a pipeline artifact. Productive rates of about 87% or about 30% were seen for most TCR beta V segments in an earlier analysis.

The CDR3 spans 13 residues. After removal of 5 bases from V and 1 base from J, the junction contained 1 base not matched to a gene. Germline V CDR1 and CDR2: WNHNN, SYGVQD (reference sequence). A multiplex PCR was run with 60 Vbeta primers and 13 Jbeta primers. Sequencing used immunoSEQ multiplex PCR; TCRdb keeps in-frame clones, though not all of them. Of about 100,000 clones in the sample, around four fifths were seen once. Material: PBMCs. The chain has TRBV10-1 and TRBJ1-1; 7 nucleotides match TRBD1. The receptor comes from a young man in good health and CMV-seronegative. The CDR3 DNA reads TGCGCCAGCAGTTCAGGGGGGAACACTGAAGCTTTCTTT. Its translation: CASSSGGNTEAFF.